The source of this T cell receptor (beta chain) is a study of T cell repertoires and leukemia-associated antigens (dated 2019 in TCRdb). In the study overall: Approximately 15 million effective reads were obtained overall, with each sample giving about 5.1 to 7 million read pairs and roughly 3.3 to 5.0 million effective reads. Using in vitro peptide stimulation of healthy T cells, the study sought to determine the antigen recognized by a TCR Vbeta21 clone earlier detected in CML patients.

TRIzol reagent was used to extract total RNA from the cultured T cells. TCRbeta libraries were amplified from RNA by 5' rapid amplification of cDNA ends (5'RACE). Library concentration and integrity were checked with Qubit, an Agilent instrument, and quantitative PCR before sequencing. A commercial service provider sequenced the qualified libraries on Illumina HiSeq or MiSeq. On the authors' methods: TCR sequences in each sample were identified with MiXCR version 1.8.2. Qualified clones required a CDR3 longer than four amino acids, an in-frame nucleotide length, and no stop codon. A read containing the complete CDR3 structure was defined as an effective read. RT-PCR with 24 Vbeta primers, GeneScan spectratyping, and Sanger sequencing were used to validate the expanded clones. TCRdb cleaned the public reads at Q25 with fastp, built clones with MiXCR and kept in-frame beta chains. All rows with the same CDR3 protein become a single entry with the most common DNA and genes. The authors' filters were not applied to this entry. Counted in this sample were 13,000 to 15,000 distinct CDR3 sequences; about 40% of them appeared once. The ten biggest clones cover about 9% of the sample.

CD3+ T cells were first rested overnight at approximately 2.7 million cells/mL in RPMI 1640 without fetal bovine serum. MACS immunomagnetic beads were used, per the manufacturer's instructions, to isolate CD3+ T cells from PBMCs. CDR1 and CDR2, looked up from the germline V gene, are KGHSH and LQKENI. The CDR3 has 12 amino acids, counting the end cysteine and phenylalanine. Only the CDR3 portion is preserved as DNA: 36 bases, with reading frame beginning at the first base. On this clonotype: There is no known antigen for this receptor. Just one base apart from a much larger clone, this may be a read error.

Paper-wide results and their limitations: Numbers of Vbeta genes (about 60), Jbeta genes (approximately 15), VDJ rearrangements and unique CDR3s did not differ significantly among the four groups. The antigen specificity and function of the expanded clones were not directly tested, and further investigation of both was required.

This clonotype was obtained from a female donor in good health. The specimen sequenced was CD3+ T cells sorted from blood and cultured. The V gene is TRBV18 and the J gene is TRBJ2-7; TRBD1 lines up with 8 middle nucleotides. Here is the DNA: TGTGTCAGCTCTCCGACAGGGGCCGAGCAGTACTTC. Its protein is CVSSPTGAEQYF.